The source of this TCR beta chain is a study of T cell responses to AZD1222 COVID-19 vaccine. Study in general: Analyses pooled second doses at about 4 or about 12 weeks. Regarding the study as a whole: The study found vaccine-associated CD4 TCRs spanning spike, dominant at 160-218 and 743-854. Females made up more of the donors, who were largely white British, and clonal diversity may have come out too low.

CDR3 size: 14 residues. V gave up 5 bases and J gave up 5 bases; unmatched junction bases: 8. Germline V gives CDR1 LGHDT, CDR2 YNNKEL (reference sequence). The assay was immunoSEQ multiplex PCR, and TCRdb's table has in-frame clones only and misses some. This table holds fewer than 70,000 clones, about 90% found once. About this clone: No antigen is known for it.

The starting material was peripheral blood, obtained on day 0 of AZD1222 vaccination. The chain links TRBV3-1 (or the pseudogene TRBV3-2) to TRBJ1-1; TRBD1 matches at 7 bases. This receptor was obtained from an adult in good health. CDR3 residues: CASSAGGRGTEAFF. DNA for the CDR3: TGTGCCAGCAGCGCAGGGGGTCGAGGGACTGAAGCTTTCTTT.